This T cell receptor beta chain came from a study of Graves' ophthalmopathy and Graves' hyperthyroidism (dated by TCRdb to the late 2010s). Notes on the research overall: Peripheral blood was collected before any treatment was given, at the time of initial diagnosis. A discovery set of 100 patients (around 44 ophthalmopathy, 55 to 60 stable hyperthyroidism) was enrolled to explore V-J signatures distinguishing ophthalmopathy from hyperthyroidism. In total, 135 blood samples were TCR-sequenced: 40 to 45 ophthalmopathy, roughly 77 hyperthyroidism and approximately 17 hyperthyroidism-to-ophthalmopathy patients. Following sample collection, hyperthyroidism patients were given methimazole at a starting dose of 30 mg daily, and ophthalmopathy patients were given high-dose intravenous methylprednisolone. To tell Graves' ophthalmopathy apart from Graves' hyperthyroidism, and to predict which patients would progress to ophthalmopathy, the study relied on TCR beta repertoire signatures. T-cell repertoires of thyroid tissue and blood were compared in more than five hyperthyroidism patients. An independent validation cohort comprised around 20 hyperthyroidism patients and over 15 patients who later progressed from hyperthyroidism to ophthalmopathy. What the study reported, not specific to this receptor: In validation, the model predicted ophthalmopathy progression with about 70% sensitivity and less than 80% specificity; roughly 11 predicted patients were CT-confirmed with GO in a median of roughly 6.8 months. Most of the expanded thyroid clonotypes with a frequency above 0.001 were also detected in blood, and it was suggested that the thyroid immune response may be reflected by blood repertoires. Ophthalmopathy was separated from stable hyperthyroidism by the 13-signature model with about 88% sensitivity and 81.08% specificity in cross-validation and with 80%/75% in the test set. Sample size was not predetermined statistically, and investigators were not blinded to group allocation.

TCR beta CDR3 regions were amplified from RNA transcripts for repertoire sequencing. HTBI primers and the Qiagen OneStep RT-PCR kit were used in a first-round RT-PCR, which was followed by a second-round multiplex PCR, size selection and purification. Sequencing of the libraries was carried out on an Illumina HiSeq2000 in paired-end mode with 100 bp reads. In the source study's methods: Reads were processed with SOAPnuke, discarding reads with adapters, uncalled bases, mean Phred below 15, or no exact constant-primer or identifier match. High-quality paired reads were merged with COPE v1.2.5. Clonotypes were defined as unique nucleotide sequences and were aligned to IMGT TRB V, D and J references using MiTCR v1.1. The analysis was limited to V-J combinations with a frequency above 0.0001, which together covered roughly 99% of the repertoires. A TCR clonal expansion and chaos score per V-J combination was defined as the ratio of F50 clonal expansion to chaos observed in the TCRdist matrix. Welch's t-statistics and random forest were used to reduce features to about a dozen V-J combinations, which were fed into a naive Bayes classifier. Thyroid-blood repertoire similarity was quantified with the Morisita-Horn index. TCRdb redid the processing of the public reads, applying fastp at Q25 and MiXCR, and retained in-frame beta chains. Rows with one shared CDR3 protein collapse into an entry with the most common genes and DNA. TCRdb's processing, not the authors', yielded these V and J calls. For this sample there are about 390,000 distinct CDR3 sequences; roughly a sixth appear just once. The ten largest make up roughly 2.3% of the sample.

In its sample, this clonotype was seen many times. Its specific antigen is unknown. Per-base qualities were not stored, and no clone one base away is much larger. The CDR3 sequence holds 12 residues, the cysteine and phenylalanine included. CDR3 DNA only is kept here, 36 bases in frame from base 1. The germline V gene encodes CDR1 MDHEN and CDR2 SYDVKM. V is reduced by 2 bases and J by 6 bases, leaving a spacing of 8 bases between them. A patient counted as having stable hyperthyroidism if there was no progression to ophthalmopathy within 18 months of follow-up. Hyperthyroidism patients were newly diagnosed, were aged 18 to 65 years, and had a disease duration under 2 months. Anyone with other autoimmune diseases, uncontrolled infections, pregnancy or lactation was excluded from the study. Diagnosis was based on clinical symptoms, serum thyroxine, TRAb, thyroid ultrasound and orbital computed tomography. Using Ficoll-Paque density gradient centrifugation, PBMCs were isolated from less than 11 ml of fresh peripheral blood. Trizol reagent was used to extract the total RNA, and its quality was then checked on an Agilent 2100 Bioanalyzer.

The sample taken for sequencing was peripheral blood. The chain was built from TRBV28 and TRBJ2-7; the D call is possibly TRBD1 or TRBD2, each sharing 5 bases. This receptor was obtained from an adult woman with stable Graves' hyperthyroidism. The DNA sequence follows: TGTGCCAGCAGTTTAACGGGGACCGAGCAGTACTTC. Its translation is CASSLTGTEQYF.